Below, 32 T cell receptor beta chains from the same sample are listed, as sequenced in a study of T-cell memory formation after mild COVID-19. Via MiXCR, TCRdb re-called the 5' RACE reads, giving one row per CDR3 protein. The data show about 560,000 distinct CDR3 sequences, roughly a fifth seen once. Sequenced: PBMCs or a T cell subset sorted from them (not recorded which). The receptors derive from an adult woman who had mild COVID-19 (a few samples of this study predate the infection). Cell type and time point are not known.

This clonotype was counted many times. The chain recombines TRBV7-6 with TRBJ2-1; no clear D. The V end was cut by 8 bases, the J end by 2 bases, with 7 bases between. The germline V gene encodes CDR1 SGHVS and CDR2 FNYEAQ. The CDR3 loop spans 12 amino acids. The CDR3, as DNA: TGTGCCAGCGGCCTCACCTACAATGAGCAGTTCTTC. Amino acid sequence: CASGLTYNEQFF.

Turning to this clonotype: A junction end diverges from the germline sequence, so it may reflect a read error. The chain joins TRBV2 to TRBJ2-7; the match to TRBD2 covers 10 bases. The CDR3 contains 14 residues. Looked up from germline, CDR1 is SNHLY and CDR2 is FYNNEI. In DNA form, the CDR3 reads TGTGCCAGCACCCGGGGGAGTAGCGGGGGGCACGAGAACTTC. Protein: CASTRGSSGGHENF.

The genes are TRBV20-1 and TRBJ2-1; D is undetermined. The CDR3 sequence is 12 residues long. The germline V and J ends were trimmed by 0 bases and 9 bases, with 9 bases remaining between them. Germline lookup yields CDR1 DFQATT and CDR2 SNEGSKA (reference sequence). CDR3 region: CSARDPWGEQFF. CDR3 DNA sequence: TGCAGTGCTAGAGATCCTTGGGGTGAGCAGTTCTTC.

The DNA for the CDR3 is TGTGCCAGCAGCGTAGGTCCGTCTAGCGTCTATGGCTACACCTTC. It codes for CASSVGPSSVYGYTF. The chain is built from TRBV9 and TRBJ1-2; no clear D gene. Germline V gene sequence: CDR1 SGDLS, CDR2 YYNGEE. V gave up 0 bases and J gave up 4 bases, with 13 bases separating them. This CDR3 contains 15 residues.

The sample holds a few counts of this clonotype. This chain links TRBV7-2 with TRBJ2-7, with a tentative D call TRBD1 (6 bases). The CDR3 extends over 15 amino acids. V was clipped by 5 bases and J by 0 bases, with 14 bases between them. From germline, CDR1 is SGHTA and CDR2 FQGNSA. The CDR3 is CASSHTRGNSYEQYF. The CDR3 DNA follows: TGTGCCAGCAGCCACACGAGGGGGAACTCCTACGAGCAGTACTTC. Looking up the rest from reference TRBV7-2 and TRBJ2-7 gives the full variable domain: GAGVSQSPSNKVTEKGKDVELRCDPISGHTALYWYRQSLGQGLEFLIYFQGNSAPDKSGLPSDRFSAERTGGSVSTLTIQRTQQEDSAVYLCASSHTRGNSYEQYFGPGTRLTVT.

In this sample, this clonotype turned up a few times. The chain joins TRBV9 to TRBJ2-1, with TRBD2 matching over 9 bases. CDR1 is SGDLS, CDR2 YYNGEE, per germline. Trimming at V came to 0 bases and at J to 8 bases, leaving 9 bases not matched to a gene. CDR3 length equals 16 residues. The CDR3, as DNA: TGTGCCAGCAGCGTAGGCGGGAGGGCCATCCCTCATGAGCAGTTCTTC. Its translation: CASSVGGRAIPHEQFF.

Only a few counts were recorded for this clonotype. V usage is TRBV7-9 and J usage is TRBJ2-1; 11 nucleotides line up with TRBD2. V dropped 1 base and J dropped 6; count of bases not matched to a gene: 17. The CDR3 has 20 amino acids. Germline assignment: CDR1 SEHNR and CDR2 FQNEAQ (reference sequence). Here the CDR3 reads CASSLELAGDIHVRANEQFF. In DNA, the CDR3 is TGTGCCAGCAGCTTAGAACTAGCGGGGGATATCCACGTGCGAGCCAATGAGCAGTTCTTC. The complete variable domain, with remaining parts taken from reference TRBV7-9 and TRBJ2-1, reads DTGVSQNPRHKITKRGQNVTFRCDPISEHNRLYWYRQTLGQGPEFLTYFQNEAQLEKSRLLSDRFSAERPKGSFSTLEIQRTEQGDSAMYLCASSLELAGDIHVRANEQFFGPGTRLTVL.

The chain has TRBV24-1 and TRBJ2-3; D ambiguous. The germline V gene has CDR1 KGHDR and CDR2 SFDVKD. V dropped 5 bases and J dropped 5 bases, with 13 bases sitting between them. The CDR3 is 14 residues long. The CDR3 nucleotides read TGTGCCACCAGTGGGACCAATTATGGAGATACGCAGTATTTT. Its translation is CATSGTNYGDTQYF.

This clonotype has only a few counts. This chain joins TRBV18 and TRBJ2-7, with TRBD1 matching over 9 bases. The germline V gene encodes CDR1 KGHSH and CDR2 LQKENI. The junction had 7 bases not matched to a gene; V was cut back by 6 bases and J by 13 bases. The CDR3 sequence is 11 residues long. CDR3: CASSGTGFFYF. For the CDR3, the DNA is TGTGCCAGCTCCGGGACAGGGTTTTTCTACTTC.

This chain uses TRBV11-2 with TRBJ2-7; a weak D match, TRBD2 (7 bases). The CDR3 totals 14 residues. V lost 5 bases to trimming and J lost 2 bases, with 13 bases between them. CDR1 and CDR2 (germline): SGHAT, FQNNGV. The CDR3 spells CASSRGAMAYEQYF. CDR3 sequence (DNA): TGTGCCAGCAGCCGGGGGGCGATGGCCTACGAGCAGTACTTC.

This clonotype was seen repeatedly, ten times or more. The chain uses TRBV3-1 and TRBJ2-2; no definite D call. The germline V and J ends were trimmed by 4 bases and 5 bases, with 8 bases remaining between them. Germline V gene sequence: CDR1 LGHDT, CDR2 YNNKEL (reference sequence). This CDR3 region has 13 residues. CDR3 region: CASSPGRTGELFF. CDR3 DNA sequence: TGTGCCAGCAGCCCCGGGCGAACCGGGGAGCTGTTTTTT.

In DNA form, the CDR3 reads TGTGCCAGTGGCCCTAGGCGGAGCAACACAGATACGCAGTATTTT. It is translated as CASGPRRSNTDTQYF. The chain couples TRBV12-3 or TRBV12-4 to TRBJ2-3, with D uncertain. The V gene lost 9 bases and the J gene lost 2 bases, with 18 bases spanning the gap. This CDR3 comprises 15 residues.

CDR3 nucleotide sequence: TGTGCCAGCAGCTTAGTAACAGGGGTTAGCACTGAAGCTTTCTTT. Amino acids: CASSLVTGVSTEAFF. The chain combines TRBV11-2 with TRBJ1-1; 7 bases agree with TRBD1. The CDR3 has 15 amino acids. The germline gives CDR1 SGHAT, CDR2 FQNNGV. Losses at the gene ends were 1 base for V and 4 bases for J; bases not matched to a gene: 6.

The chain employs TRBV11-2 and TRBJ1-1; D is unresolved. V was cut by 6 bases and J by 4 bases, with 15 bases left in between. Germline loops: CDR1 SGHAT, CDR2 FQNNGV. The CDR3 extends over 14 amino acids. The CDR3 DNA reads TGTGCCAGCAGGCCGTGGGGTAAGCCCACTGAAGCTTTCTTT. Amino acid sequence: CASRPWGKPTEAFF.

This clonotype was seen a few times. The rearrangement joins TRBV18 to TRBJ2-1; D is unclear. The V and J ends lost 3 bases and 0 bases respectively, with 15 bases between them. The CDR3 consists of 17 residues. Germline CDR1 KGHSH, CDR2 LQKENI. The CDR3 DNA sequence: TGTGCCAGCTCACCCCTACCTAGGCGTAGCTCCTACAATGAGCAGTTCTTC. It specifies CASSPLPRRSSYNEQFF.

This CDR3 is CATYSAKPYNEQFF. In DNA, the CDR3 is TGTGCCACATACTCGGCTAAACCTTACAATGAGCAGTTCTTC. The chain is built from TRBV21-1 and TRBJ2-1. TRBV21-1 has pseudogene status. The CDR3 runs 14 residues.

The table lists this clonotype with a few counts. V gene TRBV3-1 combines with J gene TRBJ2-1; possible D gene TRBD2, 6 bases. The germline V gene has CDR1 LGHDT and CDR2 YNNKEL (reference sequence). The CDR3 spans 14 residues. V was shortened by 0 bases and J by 12 bases, with 15 bases between the two germline ends. In nucleotides, the CDR3 is TGTGCCAGCAGCCAAGAGGCAGCGGACTATAGGCAGTTCTTC. Translating it yields CASSQEAADYRQFF.

The chain combines TRBV6-4 with TRBJ2-1, with 8 bases lining up with TRBD2. Germline V gene sequence: CDR1 MRHNA, CDR2 SNTAGT. The CDR3 spans 14 residues. V was pared by 4 bases and J by 9 bases, with 8 bases of the junction left unmatched. The CDR3 here is CASSGTGGPGEQFF. CDR3 in DNA: TGTGCCAGCAGTGGAACGGGAGGGCCTGGTGAGCAGTTCTTC.

The V call is TRBV6-5, the J call TRBJ2-7, with a weak D call TRBD1 (6 bases). CDR1 MNHEY and CDR2 SVGAGI come from the germline V gene. CDR3 length: 15 amino acids. V lost 4 bases, J lost 0 bases, and 13 bases lay in between. The CDR3 DNA is TGTGCCAGCAGTTTCGGGACAAGGGCCTCCTACGAGCAGTACTTC. It specifies CASSFGTRASYEQYF.

This clonotype was detected only a few times. The genes are TRBV30 and TRBJ1-5, with 9 bases that match TRBD1. From germline, CDR1 is GTSNPN and CDR2 SVGIG (reference sequence). V lost 1 base and J lost 4; bases outside the gene matches: 8. The CDR3 is 16 amino acids. The CDR3 DNA follows: TGTGCCTGGAGTGAAATACAGGGGGCCGTGAATCAGCCCCAGCATTTT. Its protein product is CAWSEIQGAVNQPQHF.

This clonotype was counted between two and nine times. The chain is built from TRBV7-8 and TRBJ2-1; 7 positions agree with TRBD1. The germline V gene has CDR1 SGHVS and CDR2 FQNEAQ. The V and J ends lost 4 bases and 3 bases, in that order; junction bases with no gene match: 9. The CDR3 covers 16 residues. CDR3 protein: CASSSRTGLFYNEQFF. In DNA form, the CDR3 reads TGTGCCAGCAGCTCCCGGACAGGACTGTTCTACAATGAGCAGTTCTTC.

This clonotype has more than one count but fewer than ten. The rearrangement joins TRBV7-9 to TRBJ2-7, with 7 positions matching TRBD1. The CDR3 is 15 amino acids. The germline CDR1 and CDR2 sequences are SEHNR and FQNEAQ (reference sequence). V dropped 1 base and J dropped 3; count of bases not matched to a gene: 6. CDR3 nucleotides: TGTGCCAGCAGCTTAGTGACAGGGCCGCACTACGAGCAGTACTTC. Translation gives CASSLVTGPHYEQYF.

This clonotype was observed a few times. V usage is TRBV2 and J usage is TRBJ1-6; 9 bases are a match to TRBD1. Germline V gives CDR1 SNHLY, CDR2 FYNNEI. V was pared by 2 bases and J by 9 bases, with 5 bases of the junction left unmatched. The CDR3 consists of 15 residues. CDR3 nucleotide sequence: TGTGCCAGCAGTGAACCGGGACAGGGACCTTCACCCCTCCACTTT. Its translation: CASSEPGQGPSPLHF. Together with reference TRBV2 and TRBJ1-6, the CDR3 gives the full variable domain: EPEVTQTPSHQVTQMGQEVILRCVPISNHLYFYWYRQILGQKVEFLVSFYNNEISEKSEIFDDQFSVERPDGSNFTLKIRSTKLEDSAMYFCASSEPGQGPSPLHFGNGTRLTVT.

The chain is built from TRBV12-5 and TRBJ1-1; D call uncertain. CDR1 is LGHNT, CDR2 FRNRAP, per germline. The CDR3 has 12 residues. V lost 5 bases and J 3 bases, leaving 7 bases between the germline ends. In DNA form, the CDR3 reads TGTGCTAGTGGTCGTGGTTACACTGAAGCTTTCTTT. Its protein product is CASGRGYTEAFF.

This clonotype was seen only a few times. The chain uses TRBV12-3 or TRBV12-4 and TRBJ2-1; possibly TRBD1 for D (6 bases). The V and J ends lost 2 bases and 10 bases respectively, with 6 bases between them. The CDR3 is made up of 11 amino acids. CDR3 sequence: CASSLQGEQFF. The CDR3 DNA follows: TGTGCCAGCAGTTTACAGGGGGAGCAGTTCTTC.

The chain carries TRBV10-3 and TRBJ2-3; D possibly corresponds to TRBD1 (5 bases). The CDR3 has 13 residues. The germline V gene encodes CDR1 ENHRY and CDR2 SYGVKD. Trimming shortened V by 0 bases and J by 4 bases, and 5 bases separated the two germline ends. DNA for the CDR3: TGTGCCATCAGTGAGTCAGGGGCAGATACGCAGTATTTT. This encodes CAISESGADTQYF.

The rearrangement uses TRBV7-8 and TRBJ1-1, with 7 bases aligning to TRBD1. V trimming: 2 bases; J trimming: 6 bases; junction bases outside the gene matches: 12. Germline V CDR1 and CDR2: SGHVS, FQNEAQ. There are 16 residues in the CDR3. The CDR3: CASSLSTGVIGAEAFF. Written as DNA, the CDR3 is TGTGCCAGCAGCTTATCAACAGGGGTCATAGGCGCTGAAGCTTTCTTT.

The genes are TRBV9 and TRBJ2-3, with unresolved D. The CDR3 is 15 residues long. The V end lost 4 bases, the J end lost 2 bases, and 14 bases lay between the germline ends. Germline assignment: CDR1 SGDLS and CDR2 YYNGEE. The CDR3 bases are TGTGCCAGCAGCAAAGAGGTGGGGTACACAGATACGCAGTATTTT. Protein: CASSKEVGYTDTQYF.

J is TRBJ2-1 and V is TRBV20-1, with no clear D. Deletions cut 4 bases from V and 7 bases from J, with 11 bases between. Germline assignment: CDR1 DFQATT and CDR2 SNEGSKA (reference sequence). The CDR3 totals 12 residues. DNA of the CDR3: TGCAGTGCTACAGGTTTGGGGAATGAGCAGTTCTTC. It translates to CSATGLGNEQFF.

The chain is built from TRBV2 and TRBJ2-5; possibly TRBD1 for D (5 bases). The CDR3 runs to 15 residues. Germline V CDR1 and CDR2: SNHLY, FYNNEI. V was pared by 1 base and J by 3 bases, with 12 bases between. The CDR3 is CASSEEWVREETQYF. DNA for the CDR3: TGTGCCAGCAGTGAAGAGTGGGTCAGGGAAGAGACCCAGTACTTC.

This clonotype was seen at least ten times. The V gene is TRBV4-1, the J gene TRBJ2-2; 8 bases agree with TRBD2. Germline CDR1 and CDR2: MGHRA and YSYEKL. With 5 bases clipped from V and 2 bases from J, the junction kept 10 bases outside the gene matches. There are 17 residues in the CDR3. As DNA, the CDR3 is TGCGCCAGCAGCGACTTGGGGAGCGGGAGAAACACCGGGGAGCTGTTTTTT. Encoded protein: CASSDLGSGRNTGELFF.

This clonotype was detected only a few times. The chain couples TRBV7-9 to TRBJ2-1; TRBD1 agrees at 10 bases. The germline V gene encodes CDR1 SEHNR and CDR2 FQNEAQ (reference sequence). The CDR3 consists of 16 residues. The V gene end was trimmed by 1 base and the J gene end by 5 bases; junction bases not matched to a gene: 5. CDR3 bases: TGTGCCAGCAGCTTAGTCGGGACAGGGGTCCACAATGAGCAGTTCTTC. This sequence encodes CASSLVGTGVHNEQFF.